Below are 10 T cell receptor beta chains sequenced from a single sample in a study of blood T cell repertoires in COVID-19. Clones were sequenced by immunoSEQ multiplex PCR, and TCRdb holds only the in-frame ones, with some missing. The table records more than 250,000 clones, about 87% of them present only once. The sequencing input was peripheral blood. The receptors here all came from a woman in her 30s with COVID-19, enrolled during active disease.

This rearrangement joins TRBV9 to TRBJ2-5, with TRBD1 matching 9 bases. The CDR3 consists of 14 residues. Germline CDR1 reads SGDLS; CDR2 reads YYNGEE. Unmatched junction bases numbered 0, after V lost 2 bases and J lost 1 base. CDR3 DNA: TGTGCCAGCAGCGTGACAGGGGGCCAAGAGACCCAGTACTTC. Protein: CASSVTGGQETQYF.

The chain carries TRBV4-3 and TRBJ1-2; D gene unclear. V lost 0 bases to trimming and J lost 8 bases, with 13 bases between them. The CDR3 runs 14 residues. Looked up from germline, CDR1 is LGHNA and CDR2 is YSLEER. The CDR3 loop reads CASSQDYSTRGYTF. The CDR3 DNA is TGCGCCAGCAGCCAAGATTATAGCACTAGGGGCTACACCTTC.

CDR3 protein: CASSRENYGYTF. CDR3 DNA sequence: TGTGCCAGCTCACGGGAGAACTATGGCTACACCTTC. The chain employs TRBV18 and TRBJ1-2, with D uncertain. The germline V and J ends were trimmed by 4 bases and 2 bases, with 5 bases remaining between them. CDR3 length equals 12 residues. Looked up from germline, CDR1 is KGHSH and CDR2 is LQKENI.

The CDR3 is CASSNPRDRSIREAQYF. DNA of the CDR3: TGTGCCAGTAGTAACCCCCGGGACAGGTCTATCCGGGAGGCGCAGTATTTT. This chain uses TRBV19 with TRBJ2-3; possible D gene TRBD1, 8 bases. V lost 4 bases and J lost 10, with 27 bases in between. This CDR3 region has 17 residues. The germline CDR1 and CDR2 sequences are LNHDA and SQIVND (reference sequence).

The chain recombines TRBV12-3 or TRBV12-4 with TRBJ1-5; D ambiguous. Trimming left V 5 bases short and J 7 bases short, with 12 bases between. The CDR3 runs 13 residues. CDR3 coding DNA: TGTGCCAGCAGTACAAATTTAATCCAGCCCCAGCATTTT. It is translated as CASSTNLIQPQHF.

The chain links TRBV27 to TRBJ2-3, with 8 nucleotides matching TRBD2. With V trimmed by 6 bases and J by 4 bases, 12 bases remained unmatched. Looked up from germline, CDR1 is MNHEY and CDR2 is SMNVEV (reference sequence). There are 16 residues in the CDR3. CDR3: CASSLLGLGSPDTQYF. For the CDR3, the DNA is TGTGCCAGCAGCCTCCTGGGACTAGGGTCCCCAGATACGCAGTATTTT.

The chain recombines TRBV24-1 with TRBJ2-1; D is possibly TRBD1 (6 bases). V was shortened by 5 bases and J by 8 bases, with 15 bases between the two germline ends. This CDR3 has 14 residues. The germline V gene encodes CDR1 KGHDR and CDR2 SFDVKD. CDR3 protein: CATSVSGAKDEQFF. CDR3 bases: TGTGCCACCAGTGTTTCAGGGGCGAAGGATGAGCAGTTCTTC.

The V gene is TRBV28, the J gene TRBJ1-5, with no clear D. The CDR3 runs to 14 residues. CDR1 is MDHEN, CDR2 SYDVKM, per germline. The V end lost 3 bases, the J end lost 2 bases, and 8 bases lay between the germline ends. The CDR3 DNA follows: TGTGCCAGCAGTTTGGTGGGAGGCAATCAGCCCCAGCATTTT. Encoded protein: CASSLVGGNQPQHF.

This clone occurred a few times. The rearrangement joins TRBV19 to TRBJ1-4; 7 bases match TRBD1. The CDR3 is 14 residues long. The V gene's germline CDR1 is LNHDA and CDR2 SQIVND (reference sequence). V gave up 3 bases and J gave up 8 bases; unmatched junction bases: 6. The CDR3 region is CASSIPAGGEKLFF. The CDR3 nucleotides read TGTGCCAGTAGTATTCCGGCAGGGGGAGAAAAACTGTTTTTT.

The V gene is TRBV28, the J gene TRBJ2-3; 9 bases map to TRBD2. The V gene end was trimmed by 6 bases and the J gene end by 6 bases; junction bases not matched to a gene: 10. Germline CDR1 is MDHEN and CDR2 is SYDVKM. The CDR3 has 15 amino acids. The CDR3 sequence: CASRRLSGGFDTQYF. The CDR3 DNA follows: TGTGCCAGCAGACGCCTCAGCGGGGGGTTCGATACGCAGTATTTT. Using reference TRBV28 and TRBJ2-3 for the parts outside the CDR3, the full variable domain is DVKVTQSSRYLVKRTGEKVFLECVQDMDHENMFWYRQDPGLGLRLIYFSYDVKMKEKGDIPEGYSVSREKKERFSLILESASTNQTSMYLCASRRLSGGFDTQYFGPGTRLTVL.